The T cell receptor beta chain under discussion was sequenced for a study of blood T cell repertoires in COVID-19. Background on the study: Acute-phase and convalescent COVID-19 samples originated in the United States, Italy and Spain. The analysed material was cDNA or gDNA that came from T cells, B-cell-depleted T cells, or PBMCs.

Per the original data handling: Nucleated cell number was recorded as an estimate derived from reference gene primer amplification. TCRdb's table, derived via immunoSEQ multiplex PCR, lists solely in-frame clones and lacks some. Clone size and V and J calls were adopted from that table, with D and trimming inferred from the DNA. The data show almost 250,000 clones, with around nine tenths seen just once and 1.5% to 2% held by the top ten. From germline, CDR1 is DFQATT and CDR2 SNEGSKA (reference sequence). V was cut by 2 bases and J by 7 bases, with 3 bases left in between. The CDR3 length is 10 residues.

V is TRBV20-1 and J is TRBJ2-1; unclear D gene. The TCR comes from a woman aged 55-70 years who had recovered from COVID-19. Sequencing was done on a sample of peripheral blood. CDR3 sequence reads: CSARRNEQFF. DNA for the CDR3: TGCAGTGCTAGACGGAATGAGCAGTTCTTC.